The 5 T cell receptor beta chains given below trace back to one sample, sequenced in a study of T cells in Graves' hyperthyroidism and ophthalmopathy. The TCR beta CDR3 regions underwent amplification using RNA transcripts as the source. During a first-round RT-PCR of the TCR CDR3, the HTBI primer set was used. Via MiXCR, TCRdb re-called the multiplex PCR reads, giving one row per CDR3 protein. Here the sample spans about 330,000 distinct CDR3 sequences, roughly 13% being singletons. Material: blood. The receptors shown here come from a middle-aged woman with Graves' ophthalmopathy.

The chain carries TRBV6-4 and TRBJ1-5, with a possible D match to TRBD1 (5 bases). V was pared by 5 bases and J by 3 bases, with 17 bases between. The CDR3 extends over 16 amino acids. Germline V gives CDR1 MRHNA, CDR2 SNTAGT. CDR3 DNA: TGTGCCAGCAGTCAACTCGGGACCCTCTCCAATCAGCCCCAGCATTTT. Its translation: CASSQLGTLSNQPQHF.

This clonotype was picked up many times. The chain's CDR3 is CASSLATGTYNEQFF. The CDR3 DNA is TGTGCCAGCAGCTTAGCGACAGGGACCTACAATGAGCAGTTCTTC. The chain uses TRBV7-9 and TRBJ2-1; 7 bases fit TRBD1. The V segment lost 0 bases and the J segment 2 bases; nucleotides outside the gene matches: 1. Germline assignment: CDR1 SEHNR and CDR2 FQNEAQ (reference sequence). The CDR3 length is 15 residues.

This clonotype was observed a few times. The chain employs TRBV27 and TRBJ2-7; the D gene is possibly TRBD2 (6 bases). The germline V gene has CDR1 MNHEY and CDR2 SMNVEV (reference sequence). The V and J ends lost 4 bases and 0 bases respectively, with 10 bases between them. The length of the CDR3 is 14 residues. The CDR3 sequence: CASSYGLNSYEQYF. The CDR3 DNA reads TGTGCCAGCAGTTACGGACTAAACTCCTACGAGCAGTACTTC.

This clonotype appeared many times. The chain employs TRBV7-9 and TRBJ2-1, with a weak D call TRBD2 (5 bases). V was shortened by 1 base and J by 9 bases, with 16 bases between the two germline ends. The germline V gene encodes CDR1 SEHNR and CDR2 FQNEAQ (reference sequence). The CDR3 is 15 amino acids. CDR3 loop: CASSLVAGQVVEQFF. CDR3 nucleotide sequence: TGTGCCAGCAGCTTAGTTGCGGGCCAGGTCGTTGAGCAGTTCTTC. Variable domain in full (rest from reference TRBV7-9 and TRBJ2-1): DTGVSQNPRHKITKRGQNVTFRCDPISEHNRLYWYRQTLGQGPEFLTYFQNEAQLEKSRLLSDRFSAERPKGSFSTLEIQRTEQGDSAMYLCASSLVAGQVVEQFFGPGTRLTVL.

This rearrangement joins TRBV24-1 to TRBJ2-3, with D perhaps TRBD2 (5 bases). Trimming took off 7 bases at V and 3 bases at J, with 10 bases between the two ends. The germline V gene encodes CDR1 KGHDR and CDR2 SFDVKD. This CDR3 region has 13 residues. Here the CDR3 DNA reads TGTGCCACCAGCAAACTAGAGACAGATACGCAGTATTTT. Translating gives CATSKLETDTQYF.